In this sample, the clone carrying this T cell receptor beta chain turned up a few times. Its antigen remains unidentified. Each patient was aged 18 to 65 and had newly diagnosed hyperthyroidism of under 2 months' duration. RNA transcripts yielded amplified TCR beta CDR3 regions. The TCR CDR3 was amplified in a first-round RT-PCR using the HTBI primer set. TCRdb itself ran the multiplex PCR reads through MiXCR, one entry per CDR3 protein. The top ten clones hold roughly 8.2% of a sample with some 510,000 distinct CDR3 sequences, about 43% of them seen once. These data come from a study of T cells in Graves' hyperthyroidism and ophthalmopathy. Study outcomes and limitations: Ophthalmopathy was told apart from stable hyperthyroidism by a 13 V-J model. Most thyroid clonotypes that were expanded above 0.001 also turned up in blood.

The CDR3 contains 14 residues. The V end lost 3 bases, the J end lost 0 bases, and 12 bases lay between the germline ends. In germline, CDR1 is DFQATT, CDR2 SNEGSKA (reference sequence). J is TRBJ2-7 and V is TRBV20-1; D uncertain. This clonotype was obtained from a young woman with Graves' hyperthyroidism. Sequenced material: peripheral blood or thyroid tissue (not recorded which). The DNA for the CDR3 is TGCAGTGCTAGGGACCGGCTCTCCTCCTACGAGCAGTACTTC. It encodes CSARDRLSSYEQYF.